The source of this T cell receptor (beta chain) is a study of identical twins. Study outcomes and limitations: Compared with models, monozygotic twins showed more out-of-frame TCR alpha sharing.

The V and J ends lost 1 base and 2 bases respectively, with 11 bases between them. The germline V gene has CDR1 SEHNR and CDR2 FQNEAQ (reference sequence). The CDR3 spans 15 residues. Details on this clonotype: Its cognate antigen is unknown.

A single record per CDR3 protein comes from TCRdb applying MiXCR to the 5' RACE reads. The repertoire holds about 550,000 distinct CDR3 sequences, 20% to 25% seen once, with 0.48% in the top ten. These data were also reused for a study on yellow fever vaccine responses in identical twins.

The clonotype comes from a young woman in good health. The chain joins TRBV7-9 to TRBJ2-5; the D is unclear. Sequenced sample: CD4+ T cells sorted from blood. The CDR3 coding sequence is TGTGCCAGCAGCTTAGGGATGGGAACACAAGAGACCCAGTACTTC. It translates to CASSLGMGTQETQYF.